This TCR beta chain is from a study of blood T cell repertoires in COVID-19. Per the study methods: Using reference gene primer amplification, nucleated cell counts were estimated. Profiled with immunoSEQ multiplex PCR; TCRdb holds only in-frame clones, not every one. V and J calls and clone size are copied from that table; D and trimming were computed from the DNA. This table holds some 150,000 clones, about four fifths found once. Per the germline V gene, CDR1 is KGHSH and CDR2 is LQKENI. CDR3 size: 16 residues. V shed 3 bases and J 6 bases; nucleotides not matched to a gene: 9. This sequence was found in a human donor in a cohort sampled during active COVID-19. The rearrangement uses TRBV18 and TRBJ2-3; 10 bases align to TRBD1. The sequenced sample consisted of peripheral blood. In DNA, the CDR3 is TGTGCCAGCTCACCTACCGGGACAGGGGTATCGGATACGCAGTATTTT. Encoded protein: CASSPTGTGVSDTQYF.